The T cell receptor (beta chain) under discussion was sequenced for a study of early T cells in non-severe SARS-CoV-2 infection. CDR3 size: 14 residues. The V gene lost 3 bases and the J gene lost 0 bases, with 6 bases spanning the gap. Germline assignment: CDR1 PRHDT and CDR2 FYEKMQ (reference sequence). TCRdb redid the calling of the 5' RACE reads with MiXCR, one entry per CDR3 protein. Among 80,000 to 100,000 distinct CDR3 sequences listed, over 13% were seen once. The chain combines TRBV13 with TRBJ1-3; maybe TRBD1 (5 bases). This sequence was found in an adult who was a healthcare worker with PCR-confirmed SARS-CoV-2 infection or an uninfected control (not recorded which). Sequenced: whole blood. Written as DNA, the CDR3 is TGTGCCAGCAGCTTGACAGACTCTGGAAACACCATATATTTT. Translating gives CASSLTDSGNTIYF.